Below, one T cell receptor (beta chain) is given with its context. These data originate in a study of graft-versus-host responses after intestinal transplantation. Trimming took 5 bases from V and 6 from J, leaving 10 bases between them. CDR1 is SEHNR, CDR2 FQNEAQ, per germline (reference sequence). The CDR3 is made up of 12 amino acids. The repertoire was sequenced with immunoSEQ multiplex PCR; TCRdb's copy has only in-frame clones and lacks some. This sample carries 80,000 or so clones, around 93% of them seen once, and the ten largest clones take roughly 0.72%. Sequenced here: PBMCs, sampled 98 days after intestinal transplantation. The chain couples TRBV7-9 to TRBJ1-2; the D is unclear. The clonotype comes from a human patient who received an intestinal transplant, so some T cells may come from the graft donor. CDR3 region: CASSTGLDGYTF. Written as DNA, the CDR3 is TGTGCCAGCAGCACTGGGCTAGATGGCTACACCTTC.